A selection of T cell receptor beta chains follows, all from one sample in a study of blood T cell repertoires in COVID-19. Assay: immunoSEQ multiplex PCR; the TCRdb copy retains only in-frame clones and omits some. The sample yields hundreds of thousands of clones, 70% to 90% seen once. Sequencing was performed on peripheral blood. The receptors shown here come from a woman between 55 and 75 years old with COVID-19, enrolled during active disease. CDR3s include the opening cysteine and the closing phenylalanine or tryptophan. A D gene is named only where the DNA matches it firmly. Size is stated for part of the rows, as once, few or many counts, or as a class when the clone is expanded.

v_call	j_call	clone_size	d_call	cdr3_nt	cdr3_aa
TRBV11-2	TRBJ2-7	-	TRBD2	TGTGCCAGCACCCTTGAGCTAGCGGCTACCTACGAGCAGTACTTC	CASTLELAATYEQYF
TRBV18	TRBJ2-2	few	TRBD1	TGTGCCAGCTCACCCCGACAGGGGACCGGGGAGCTGTTTTTT	CASSPRQGTGELFF
TRBV30	TRBJ2-3	few	-	TGTGCCTGGAGTGTACTACCTGATACGCAGTATTTT	CAWSVLPDTQYF
TRBV19	TRBJ2-3	-	-	TGTGCCAGTAGTATACCCGGGACTTCCGCCACAGATACGCAGTATTTT	CASSIPGTSATDTQYF
TRBV30	TRBJ1-2	once	-	TGTGCCTGGAGTGTACGGAGGGGTTATGGCTACACCTTC	CAWSVRRGYGYTF
TRBV11-2	TRBJ2-7	-	TRBD1	TGTGCCAGCAGCGTTACAGGGGGCTACGAGCAGTACTTC	CASSVTGGYEQYF
TRBV12-3/TRBV12-4	TRBJ1-1	-	-	TGTGCCAGCAGTAATAGGAACACTGAAGCTTTCTTT	CASSNRNTEAFF
TRBV19	TRBJ2-5	-	-	TGTGCCAGTAGTAGAGGAGAGACCCAGTACTTC	CASSRGETQYF
TRBV7-6	TRBJ2-5	-	-	TGTGCCAGCAGCACTGGCCGGGGAAGGGAAGAAGAGACCCAGTACTTC	CASSTGRGREEETQYF
TRBV2	TRBJ1-6	-	TRBD1	TGTGCCAGCAGACCGACAGGGGGAGTTAATTCACCCCTCCACTTT	CASRPTGGVNSPLHF
TRBV5-5	TRBJ1-1	-	TRBD1	TGTGCCAGCAGCTTGACAGGGGGCGCGACTGAAGCTTTCTTT	CASSLTGGATEAFF
TRBV5-4	TRBJ2-2	-	TRBD2	TGTGCCAGCAGACCTAGCGGGGGGCACACCGGGGAGCTGTTTTTT	CASRPSGGHTGELFF
TRBV18	TRBJ2-2	-	-	TGTGCCAGCTCTCCGGGCGGGTCCTCTGTCACCGGGGAGCTGTTTTTT	CASSPGGSSVTGELFF
TRBV5-6	TRBJ2-7	-	TRBD1	TGTGCCAGCAGCTATACCGGGACAGGGGCGCACGAGCAGTACTTC	CASSYTGTGAHEQYF
TRBV20-1	TRBJ2-1	-	TRBD2	TGCAGTGCTAGTCCGGGACTAGAGAATGAGCAGTTCTTC	CSASPGLENEQFF
TRBV7-3	TRBJ1-4	-	TRBD1	TGTGCCAGCAGCCCGACAGGGACAGGAGGCGAAAAACTGTTTTTT	CASSPTGTGGEKLFF
TRBV18	TRBJ1-6	-	-	TGTGCCAGCTCACCACCGGCAAATTCACCCCTCCACTTT	CASSPPANSPLHF
TRBV15	TRBJ2-3	-	-	TGTGCCACCAGCAGAGTGAGGCTAGGACTCACAGATACGCAGTATTTT	CATSRVRLGLTDTQYF
TRBV12-3/TRBV12-4	TRBJ2-7	-	-	TGTGCCAGCAGTTTTTCTCCCCCGGGAGAGCAGTACTTC	CASSFSPPGEQYF
TRBV5-1	TRBJ2-1	-	-	TGCGCCAGCACGTCCTCCCTAAGCTCCTACAATGAGCAGTTCTTC	CASTSSLSSYNEQFF
TRBV11-1	TRBJ1-2	-	TRBD1	TGTGCCAGCAGCCGGGACAGGGGATTTGGGGGCTACACCTTC	CASSRDRGFGGYTF
TRBV11-1	TRBJ2-1	-	-	TGTGCCAGCCGCTCACCGGCGGAGAGCTCCTACAATGAGCAGTTCTTC	CASRSPAESSYNEQFF
TRBV10-1	TRBJ2-3	-	TRBD2	TGCGCCAGCAGTGAGCTGGGCGGGGGGCCCACAGATACGCAGTATTTT	CASSELGGGPTDTQYF
TRBV30	TRBJ1-2	-	-	TGTGCCTGGATGGGCACTTCTAACTATGGCTACACCTTC	CAWMGTSNYGYTF
TRBV28	TRBJ1-2	-	-	TGTGCCAGCAGGCTCGCGTCGGGGTGGGGACATCTCGGCTACACCTTC	CASRLASGWGHLGYTF
TRBV29-1	TRBJ2-6	-	TRBD1	TGCAGCGTTTTAGGTTTGGGACAGGGATTATTTTCTGGGGCCAACGTCCTGACTTTC	CSVLGLGQGLFSGANVLTF
TRBV3-1/TRBV3-2	TRBJ2-7	once	-	TGTGCCAGCAGCCACCTCTCCTCCTACGAGCAGTACTTC	CASSHLSSYEQYF
TRBV3-1/TRBV3-2	TRBJ2-1	once	TRBD1	TGTGCCAGCAGCCAAGCTGACAGGGGGTCCAATGAGCAGTTCTTC	CASSQADRGSNEQFF
TRBV7-8	TRBJ2-7	-	-	TGTGCCAGCAGCCCCGTGGCCGGGCGGGGCTCCTACGAGCAGTACTTC	CASSPVAGRGSYEQYF
TRBV27	TRBJ1-5	-	TRBD1	TGTGCCAGCAGTCCCTTGTCTGACAGGGGGGGCAATCAGCCCCAGCATTTT	CASSPLSDRGGNQPQHF
TRBV19	TRBJ1-2	-	TRBD1	TGTGCCAGTAGTATTCCGACAGGGACTAGTGGCTACACCTTC	CASSIPTGTSGYTF
TRBV18	TRBJ1-3	-	-	TGTGCCAGCTCACGAGTGGACGGACAGAGCTCTGGAAACACCATATATTTT	CASSRVDGQSSGNTIYF
TRBV6-6	TRBJ1-3	-	-	TGTGCCAGCAGTCCAGGGAGGGACACCATATATTTT	CASSPGRDTIYF
TRBV2	TRBJ2-6	-	TRBD1	TGTGCCAGCAGTCCAGGGGGTTCTGGGGCCAACGTCCTGACTTTC	CASSPGGSGANVLTF
TRBV2	TRBJ1-5	once	TRBD1	TGTGCCAGCAGGCCGGGACAGGCCGATCAGCCCCAGCATTTT	CASRPGQADQPQHF
TRBV9	TRBJ1-2	-	TRBD1	TGTGCCAGCAGCGTTCGGGACAGAAGCTATGGCTACACCTTC	CASSVRDRSYGYTF
TRBV19	TRBJ2-2	few	TRBD1	TGTGCCAGTAGTAAGAGGGACAGTAGTGGGCTAGAGCTGTTTTTT	CASSKRDSSGLELFF
TRBV5-1	TRBJ2-3	-	TRBD1	TGCGCCAGCAGCTTAACAACAGGGGCCATCACAGATACGCAGTATTTT	CASSLTTGAITDTQYF
TRBV27	TRBJ2-4	-	TRBD1	TGTGCCAGCAGTTTATCCCCTCGGACAGGGAAAAAAAACATTCAGTACTTC	CASSLSPRTGKKNIQYF
TRBV3-1/TRBV3-2	TRBJ2-7	-	-	TGTGCCAGCAGCCAAACGAGGACACTCAGCTACGAGCAGTACTTC	CASSQTRTLSYEQYF
TRBV25-1	TRBJ2-7	-	-	TGTGCCAGCAGTGTCGCACCTACCTACGAGCAGTACTTC	CASSVAPTYEQYF
TRBV4-1	TRBJ2-2	-	-	TGCGCCAGCAGCCGTTCAGGCCGGGAGCTGTTTTTT	CASSRSGRELFF